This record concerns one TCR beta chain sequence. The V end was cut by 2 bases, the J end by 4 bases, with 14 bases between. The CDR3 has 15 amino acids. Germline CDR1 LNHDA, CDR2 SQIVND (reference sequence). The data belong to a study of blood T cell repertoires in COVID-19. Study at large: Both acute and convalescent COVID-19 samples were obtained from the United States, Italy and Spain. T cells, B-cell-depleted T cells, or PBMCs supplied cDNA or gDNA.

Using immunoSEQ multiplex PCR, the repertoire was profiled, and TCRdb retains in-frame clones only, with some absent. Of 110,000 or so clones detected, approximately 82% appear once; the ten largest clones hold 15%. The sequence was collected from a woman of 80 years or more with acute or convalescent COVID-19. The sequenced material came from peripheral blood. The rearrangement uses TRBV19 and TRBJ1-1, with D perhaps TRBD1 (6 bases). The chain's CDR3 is CASSISTTGLTEAFF. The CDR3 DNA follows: TGTGCCAGTAGTATATCGACGACAGGACTCACTGAAGCTTTCTTT.